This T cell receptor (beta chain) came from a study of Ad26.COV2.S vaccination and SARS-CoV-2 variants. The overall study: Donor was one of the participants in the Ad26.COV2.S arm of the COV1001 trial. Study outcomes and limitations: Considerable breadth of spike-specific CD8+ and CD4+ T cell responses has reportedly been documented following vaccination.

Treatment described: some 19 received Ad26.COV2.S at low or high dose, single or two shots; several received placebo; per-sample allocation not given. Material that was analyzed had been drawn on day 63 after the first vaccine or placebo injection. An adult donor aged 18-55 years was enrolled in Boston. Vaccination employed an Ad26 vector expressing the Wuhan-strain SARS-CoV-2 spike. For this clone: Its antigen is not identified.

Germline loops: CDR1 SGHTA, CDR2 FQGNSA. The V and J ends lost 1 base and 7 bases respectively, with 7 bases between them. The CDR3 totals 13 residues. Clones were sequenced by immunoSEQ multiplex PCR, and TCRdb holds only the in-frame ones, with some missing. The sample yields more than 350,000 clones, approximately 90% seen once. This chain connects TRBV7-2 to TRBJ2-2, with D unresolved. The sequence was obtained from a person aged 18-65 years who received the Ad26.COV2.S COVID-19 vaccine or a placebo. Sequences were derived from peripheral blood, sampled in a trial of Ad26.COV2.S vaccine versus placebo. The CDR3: CASSLGGGGELFF. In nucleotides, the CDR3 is TGTGCCAGCAGCTTAGGAGGCGGCGGGGAGCTGTTTTTT.